This T cell receptor (beta chain) derives from a study of blood T cell repertoires in COVID-19. Study-wide context: Researchers got acute and convalescent COVID-19 samples from the United States, Italy and Spain. T cells, B-cell-depleted T cells, or PBMCs supplied cDNA or gDNA.

Germline V gives CDR1 SGHVS, CDR2 FQNEAQ. CDR3 length equals 15 residues. V gave up 5 bases and J gave up 8 bases; unmatched junction bases: 14. Authors' analysis steps: Estimation of nucleated cell counts relied on the amplification of reference gene primers. The assay was immunoSEQ multiplex PCR, and TCRdb's table has in-frame clones only and misses some. From that table come the V and J calls and clone size; the DNA was used to work out D and trimming. The sample carries about 35,000 clones, approximately 90% recorded once. The chain joins TRBV7-8 to TRBJ1-2; 7 bases align to TRBD1. The source material was peripheral blood. The receptor's source is a man aged 45-60 years with active COVID-19. Written as DNA, the CDR3 is TGTGCCAGCAGCCAGGGGGAGGGCAGGGGTGAAGGCTACACCTTC. Amino acid sequence: CASSQGEGRGEGYTF.